These 5 T cell receptor beta chains came from one sample sequenced in a study of tumor and adjacent non-tumor tissue in lung cancer. Three rounds of nested PCR, following a modified ARM-PCR protocol, produced the TCRbeta library. TCRdb re-derived calls from the multiplex PCR reads in MiXCR, one entry per CDR3 protein. The table shows under 150,000 distinct CDR3 sequences, with around 67% occurring only once. RNA was extracted from bulk tissue without any cell sorting. What was sequenced was lung tumor tissue. The source of these receptors is a man in his 60s with small cell lung cancer.

The gene calls are TRBV20-1 and TRBJ2-1, with TRBD2 matching over 12 bases. CDR1 and CDR2 (germline): DFQATT, SNEGSKA (reference sequence). The CDR3 totals 13 residues. CDR3 amino acids: CGDLAGGPIEQFF. The CDR3 nucleotides are TGCGGGGATCTAGCGGGAGGGCCTATCGAGCAGTTCTTC.

As to this clonotype: Compared with germline, one end of the junction differs, possibly owing to a read error. The V call is TRBV29-1, the J call TRBJ1-1; no clear D. Germline CDR1 reads SQVTM; CDR2 reads ANQGSEA. CDR3 length: 13 amino acids. The CDR3 DNA is TGCAGCGTTCACAAAGGTAGAGACACTGAATCTCTCTTT. Amino acids: CSVHKGRDTESLF.

This clonotype was detected once. A much larger clone is a single base away; this may be a read error. The chain recombines TRBV6-5 with TRBJ1-1; D might be TRBD1 (6 bases). Germline loops: CDR1 MNHEY, CDR2 SVGAGI. This CDR3 comprises 15 residues. This CDR3 is CASSPLGRGDTGAFF. The CDR3, as DNA: TGTGCCAGCAGTCCCTTAGGCAGGGGTGACACTGGAGCTTTCTTT.

Regarding this clonotype: A read error may produce the germline difference seen at one junction end. The rearrangement joins TRBV11-2 to TRBJ2-2; no clear D. This CDR3 contains 16 residues. Germline V gene lookup returns CDR1 SGHAT and CDR2 FQNNGV. The CDR3 sequence is CASSFPSEMHTGELFF. CDR3 bases: TGTGCCAGTAGCTTTCCCAGCGAGATGCACACCGGGGAGCTGTTTTTT.

Remarks on this clonotype: One base away lies a much larger clone, so this may be a sequencing read error. This chain uses TRBV11-2 with TRBJ1-1; TRBD1 might be the D (5 bases). The germline gives CDR1 SGHAT, CDR2 FQNNGV. CDR3 length equals 13 residues. In DNA form, the CDR3 reads TGTGTCAGCAGCTTAGTAGGGGACACTGAAGCTTTCTTT. It is translated as CVSSLVGDTEAFF. Supplemented by reference TRBV11-2 and TRBJ1-1, the full variable domain reads EAGVAQSPRYKIIEKRQSVAFWCNPISGHATLYWYQQILGQGPKLLIQFQNNGVVDDSQLPKDRFSAERLKGVDSTLKIQPAKLEDSAVYLCVSSLVGDTEAFFGQGTRLTVV.